Included here is one TCR beta chain sequence, with context. What it binds is not known. This record comes from a study of radiotherapy plus CTLA-4 blockade in lung cancer. Across the study: The study recorded objective responses in roughly 20% of patients and disease control in 25% to 35%.

In chemo-refractory metastatic non-small-cell lung cancer, patients got ipilimumab CTLA-4 blockade together with focal radiation. Germline CDR1 and CDR2: MNHEY and SVGAGI. J was trimmed by 4 bases and V by 6 bases; bases with no gene match: 9. The CDR3 runs 15 residues. The study, taken as a whole, reports: Subsequent to radiotherapy plus ipilimumab, tumor-derived TCR clones underwent expansion in blood.

Clones were sequenced by immunoSEQ multiplex PCR, and TCRdb holds only the in-frame ones, with some missing. The table lists about 32,000 clones, more than 80% of them singletons. Here the sequenced sample was peripheral blood, taken from a patient treated with radiotherapy plus ipilimumab. The sequence derives from a human donor with non-small cell lung cancer who had stable disease on radiotherapy plus ipilimumab. The rearrangement joins TRBV6-5 to TRBJ1-1, with 9 nucleotides matching TRBD1. CDR3 DNA: TGTGCCAGCAGACCCCACAGGGGGCCCGGCACTGAAGCTTTCTTT. It codes for CASRPHRGPGTEAFF.